This is a list of T cell receptor beta chains from one sample in a study of blood T cells in healthy people across ages. Via MiXCR, TCRdb re-called the 5' RACE reads, giving one row per CDR3 protein. The table includes almost 1 million distinct CDR3 sequences, around 54% detected once. Specimen: blood. These receptors all come from a woman aged 55-70 years in good health. CDR3s include the opening cysteine and the closing phenylalanine or tryptophan. D genes are given only for firm matches. Some rows mark clone size as missing; the rest say once, few, many or name a class of expanded clone.

V gene: TRBV20-1
D gene: NA
CDR3 length: 12
J gene: TRBJ2-7
clone size: few
CDR3 protein: CSATRTAYEQYF
CDR3 DNA: TGCAGTGCTACCAGGACCGCCTACGAGCAGTACTTC

V gene: TRBV29-1
D gene: TRBD1
CDR3 length: 13
J gene: TRBJ2-5
clone size: NA
CDR3 protein: CSATTGGGKAQYF
CDR3 DNA: TGCAGCGCTACCACAGGGGGCGGAAAGGCCCAGTACTTC

V gene: TRBV6-2/TRBV6-3
D gene: TRBD1
CDR3 length: 19
J gene: TRBJ2-7
clone size: NA
CDR3 protein: CASSISTGGAGRYSYEQYF
CDR3 DNA: TGTGCCAGCAGCATCTCCACAGGGGGCGCGGGGCGGTACAGCTACGAGCAGTACTTC

V gene: TRBV5-5
D gene: NA
CDR3 length: 14
J gene: TRBJ2-7
clone size: once
CDR3 protein: CASSIGGQSYEQYF
CDR3 DNA: TGTGCCAGCAGCATTGGAGGACAAAGCTACGAGCAGTACTTC

V gene: TRBV3-1
D gene: TRBD2
CDR3 length: 16
J gene: TRBJ2-3
clone size: NA
CDR3 protein: CASSPSAGGVTDTQYF
CDR3 DNA: TGTGCCAGCAGCCCTTCCGCGGGAGGGGTAACAGACACGCAGTATTTT

V gene: TRBV29-1
D gene: TRBD1
CDR3 length: 15
J gene: TRBJ1-2
clone size: NA
CDR3 protein: CSVYRTGMRSYGYTF
CDR3 DNA: TGCAGCGTCTATCGGACAGGCATGAGGTCCTATGGCTACACCTTC

V gene: TRBV3-1
D gene: TRBD2
CDR3 length: 16
J gene: TRBJ2-1
clone size: few
CDR3 protein: CASSHQTSGMGNEQFF
CDR3 DNA: TGTGCCAGCAGCCACCAAACTAGCGGGATGGGAAATGAGCAGTTCTTC

V gene: TRBV7-2
D gene: TRBD2
CDR3 length: 16
J gene: TRBJ2-5
clone size: NA
CDR3 protein: CASSPGGPSYQETQYF
CDR3 DNA: TGTGCCAGCAGCCCGGGAGGACCATCGTACCAAGAGACCCAGTACTTC

V gene: TRBV3-1
D gene: NA
CDR3 length: 14
J gene: TRBJ2-5
clone size: NA
CDR3 protein: CASSVRTAQETQYF
CDR3 DNA: TGTGCCAGCAGCGTACGGACGGCACAAGAGACCCAGTACTTC

V gene: TRBV6-4
D gene: TRBD2
CDR3 length: 16
J gene: TRBJ2-2
clone size: NA
CDR3 protein: CASSPGLAGENGELFF
CDR3 DNA: TGTGCCAGCAGTCCGGGACTAGCGGGAGAGAACGGGGAGCTGTTTTTT

V gene: TRBV7-9
D gene: NA
CDR3 length: 17
J gene: TRBJ2-3
clone size: few
CDR3 protein: CASSLGVVGSSTDTQYF
CDR3 DNA: TGTGCCAGCAGCTTAGGGGTGGTTGGTAGCAGCACAGATACGCAGTATTTT

V gene: TRBV9
D gene: NA
CDR3 length: 11
J gene: TRBJ2-3
clone size: many
CDR3 protein: CASSVADTQYF
CDR3 DNA: TGTGCCAGCAGCGTAGCAGATACGCAGTATTTT

V gene: TRBV6-5
D gene: NA
CDR3 length: 14
J gene: TRBJ2-2
clone size: once
CDR3 protein: CASSYYWNTGELFF
CDR3 DNA: TGTGCCAGCAGTTACTATTGGAACACCGGGGAGCTGTTTTTT

V gene: TRBV10-3
D gene: NA
CDR3 length: 16
J gene: TRBJ2-3
clone size: NA
CDR3 protein: CAISDPGHSSTDTQYF
CDR3 DNA: TGTGCCATCAGCGACCCGGGACATTCTAGCACAGATACGCAGTATTTT